This T cell receptor (beta chain) was found in a study of shared clonotypes between healthy human individuals. The CDR3 consists of 14 residues. The germline V gene has CDR1 MDHEN and CDR2 SYDVKM. V was pared by 10 bases and J by 4 bases, with 7 bases of the junction left unmatched. Sequenced by immunoSEQ multiplex PCR; TCRdb stores in-frame clones only, minus some. The sample gives 650,000 to 800,000 clones, 72% of which show up once; more than 1.5% is in the top ten. The receptor was isolated from a young woman in good health. The sample was memory CD4+ T cells sorted from blood. Stated subset: CD45RA-negative fraction. The chain uses TRBV28 and TRBJ2-4; 10 bases line up with TRBD1. The CDR3 DNA follows: TGTGCCACCCATCCGGGACAGGGGAAAAACATTCAGTACTTC. It encodes CATHPGQGKNIQYF.